The rows below give T cell receptor beta chains drawn from one sample of a study of T cells in Graves' hyperthyroidism and ophthalmopathy. TCRdb reprocessed the multiplex PCR reads with MiXCR, giving one entry per CDR3 protein. The sample lists around 180,000 distinct CDR3 sequences, more than 15% occurring once. The source material was blood. The receptors originated from a woman between 50 and 59 years old with Graves' hyperthyroidism. Each CDR3 is given with its conserved first and last residue.

TRBJ1-6 | TRBV11-2 | CASGAGGNSPLHF
TRBJ1-2 | TRBV5-1 | CASSLDSSGGGYTF
TRBJ2-1 | TRBV7-9 | CASSLVGGINNEQFF
TRBJ1-4 | TRBV7-2 | CASSFGQGKLFF
TRBJ2-7 | TRBV27 | CASSSLGTGFRSYEQYF
TRBJ1-5 | TRBV15 | CATSSPRAMSNQPQHF
TRBJ2-7 | TRBV7-9 | CASSLKGWDEQYF
TRBJ2-4 | TRBV7-6 | CASSLTPELAKNIQYF
TRBJ1-1 | TRBV7-3 | CASSFGTGGSDTEAFF
TRBJ2-7 | TRBV19 | CASSSSLAGATYEQYF
TRBJ2-2 | TRBV7-2 | CASSLVPNTGELFF
TRBJ2-4 | TRBV2 | CASSVERGIQYF
TRBJ2-4 | TRBV11-2 | CASSLLSGAKNIQYF
TRBJ2-3 | TRBV5-1 | CASRGTITSTDTQYF
TRBJ1-3 | TRBV28 | CASSLWPMGTVSSGNTIYF
TRBJ1-3 | TRBV20-1 | CSATDGNTIYF
TRBJ2-6 | TRBV9 | CASRADIAGANVLTF
TRBJ1-2 | TRBV12-3/TRBV12-4 | CASSAGTGDFYGYTF
TRBJ2-7 | TRBV5-8 | CASSLAAGTGGYEQYF